This T cell receptor (beta chain) comes out of a study of TIL therapy for anti-PD-1-resistant metastatic lung cancer. This sample's time point: pre-treatment sample, taken before nivolumab and TIL therapy. The libraries were made with immunoSEQ v3. Sequenced by immunoSEQ multiplex PCR; TCRdb stores in-frame clones only, minus some. Of about 36,000 clones in the sample, less than 85% were seen once. The sequencing used blood, collected at baseline. This TCR derives from a person between 25 and 79 years old with non-small cell lung cancer.

CDR3 residues: CASSFGGLGITDTQYF. As DNA, the CDR3 is TGCGCCAGCAGCTTTGGGGGCTTGGGGATCACAGATACGCAGTATTTT. The rearrangement joins TRBV5-1 to TRBJ2-3; possible D gene TRBD1, 6 bases. V was clipped by 2 bases and J by 2 bases, with 15 bases between them. Looked up from germline, CDR1 is SGHRS and CDR2 is YFSETQ. The CDR3 spans 16 residues.